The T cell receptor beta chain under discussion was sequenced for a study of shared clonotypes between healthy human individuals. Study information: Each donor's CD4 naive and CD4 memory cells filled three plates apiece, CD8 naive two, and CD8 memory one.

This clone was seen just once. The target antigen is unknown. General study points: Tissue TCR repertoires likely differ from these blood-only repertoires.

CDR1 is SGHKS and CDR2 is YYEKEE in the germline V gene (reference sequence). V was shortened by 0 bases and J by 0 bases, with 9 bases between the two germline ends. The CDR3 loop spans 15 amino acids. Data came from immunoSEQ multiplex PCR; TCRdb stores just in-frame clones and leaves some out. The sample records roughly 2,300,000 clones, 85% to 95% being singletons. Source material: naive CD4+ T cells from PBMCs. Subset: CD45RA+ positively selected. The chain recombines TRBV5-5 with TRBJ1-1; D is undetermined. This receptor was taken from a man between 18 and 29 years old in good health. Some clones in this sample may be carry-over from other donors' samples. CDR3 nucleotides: TGTGCCAGCAGCTTGGGTCCGAACTTGAACACTGAAGCTTTCTTT. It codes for CASSLGPNLNTEAFF.